These T cell receptor beta chains were read from a single sample in a study of beta chain features in type 1 diabetes. This table comes from immunoSEQ multiplex PCR, and its TCRdb copy is limited to in-frame clones, with some not included. The data hold around 240,000 clones, with more than 15% observed a single time. The sample taken for sequencing was naive CD4+ T cells from blood. These TCRs come from a man between 25 and 39 years old with type 1 diabetes. The CDR3 runs from the conserved cysteine through the conserved F or W. A D gene is named only where the DNA matches it firmly. Only part of the rows carry a size: once, few, many, or a class if the clone is expanded.

cdr3_length	v_call	clone_size	d_call	j_call	cdr3_aa	cdr3_nt
14	TRBV28	few	TRBD2	TRBJ2-2	CASWTSGYTGELFF	TGTGCCAGTTGGACTAGCGGCTACACCGGGGAGCTGTTTTTT
13	TRBV7-9	NA	NA	TRBJ2-3	CGSGPSSTDTQYF	TGCGGAAGCGGGCCGTCTAGCACAGATACGCAGTATTTT
17	TRBV9	few	TRBD2	TRBJ2-2	CASSAGTSGRYTGELFF	TGTGCCAGCAGCGCCGGGACTAGCGGGAGGTACACCGGGGAGCTGTTTTTT
16	TRBV6-6	NA	NA	TRBJ2-7	CASSYWNPRDLSEQYF	TGTGCCAGCAGTTACTGGAATCCCAGGGATTTGAGCGAGCAGTACTTC
14	TRBV27	NA	NA	TRBJ2-4	CASSFGGRRYIQYF	TGTGCCAGCAGTTTCGGGGGAAGGAGGTACATTCAGTACTTC
13	TRBV29-1	few	NA	TRBJ1-3	CSVAGSSANTIYF	TGCAGCGTTGCAGGGAGCTCTGCGAACACCATATATTTT
14	TRBV7-2	NA	TRBD2	TRBJ2-7	CASSLTSGRYEQYF	TGTGCCAGCAGCCTAACTAGCGGGAGGTACGAGCAGTACTTC
14	TRBV4-1	NA	NA	TRBJ1-1	CASSQDQDVTEAFF	TGCGCCAGCAGCCAAGATCAGGACGTGACTGAAGCTTTCTTT
14	TRBV9	NA	NA	TRBJ2-2	CASSALVGTGELFF	TGTGCCAGCAGCGCTCTCGTAGGCACCGGGGAGCTGTTTTTT
15	TRBV4-1	NA	TRBD1	TRBJ2-5	CASSQGRTGEETQYF	TGCGCCAGCAGCCAGGGTAGGACAGGGGAGGAGACCCAGTACTTC
15	TRBV29-1	NA	TRBD1	TRBJ1-3	CSVARQGAAGNTIYF	TGCAGCGTTGCCCGACAGGGGGCTGCTGGAAACACCATATATTTT
12	TRBV18	few	NA	TRBJ2-7	CASSPGALEQYF	TGTGCCAGCTCACCGGGCGCCCTCGAGCAGTACTTC
16	TRBV19	few	NA	TRBJ2-1	CASSIESVPSYNEQFF	TGTGCCAGTAGTATCGAAAGCGTTCCCTCCTACAATGAGCAGTTCTTC
18	TRBV27	NA	TRBD1	TRBJ1-2	CASSFRYDREMVGYGYTF	TGTGCCAGCAGTTTTAGATACGACAGGGAGATGGTAGGCTATGGCTACACCTTC
11	TRBV20-1	NA	NA	TRBJ2-7	CSAVRAYEQYF	TGCAGTGCCGTGCGTGCCTACGAGCAGTACTTC
12	TRBV29-1	few	TRBD1	TRBJ2-5	CSVDDRAETQYF	TGCAGCGTAGACGACAGGGCAGAGACCCAGTACTTC
16	TRBV7-2	few	TRBD1	TRBJ1-5	CASSSTGTGANQPQHF	TGTGCCAGCAGCTCCACCGGGACAGGGGCTAATCAGCCCCAGCATTTT
13	TRBV9	NA	NA	TRBJ2-3	CASGGGSTDTQYF	TGTGCCAGCGGTGGCGGAAGCACAGATACGCAGTATTTT
14	TRBV29-1	few	NA	TRBJ1-1	CSVLDRTLNTEAFF	TGCAGCGTCCTTGACAGAACATTGAACACTGAAGCTTTCTTT
14	TRBV7-2	few	NA	TRBJ1-5	CASSLVGAHQPQHF	TGTGCCAGCAGCTTAGTGGGGGCCCATCAGCCCCAGCATTTT
15	TRBV28	few	TRBD2	TRBJ2-5	CASSPSGSTNLAQYF	TGTGCCAGCAGCCCGAGCGGGAGCACTAATTTGGCCCAGTACTTC
14	TRBV10-3	few	NA	TRBJ2-7	CAISETTGGYEQYF	TGTGCCATCAGTGAGACGACCGGCGGCTACGAGCAGTACTTC
14	TRBV6-5	few	NA	TRBJ1-2	CASSYNGNAYGYTF	TGTGCCAGCAGTTATAATGGGAATGCCTATGGCTACACCTTC
15	TRBV27	NA	TRBD2	TRBJ2-1	CASSSGTSGINEQFF	TGTGCCAGCAGTTCCGGGACTAGCGGGATAAATGAGCAGTTCTTC
11	TRBV6-5	NA	NA	TRBJ2-3	CASRSTDTQYF	TGTGCCAGCAGAAGCACAGATACGCAGTATTTT
14	TRBV30	few	NA	TRBJ1-1	CAWKKTGGPTEAFF	TGTGCCTGGAAAAAAACGGGCGGACCCACTGAAGCTTTCTTT
14	TRBV7-2	NA	NA	TRBJ2-3	CASSFAASTDTQYF	TGTGCCAGCAGCTTCGCAGCTAGCACAGATACGCAGTATTTT
10	TRBV28	NA	NA	TRBJ2-1	CASRNNEQFF	TGTGCCAGCAGGAACAATGAGCAGTTCTTC
13	TRBV21-1	NA	NA	TRBJ2-7	CASSKANGNEQYF	TGTGCCAGCAGCAAAGCAAACGGAAACGAGCAGTACTTC
14	TRBV7-2	few	NA	TRBJ2-7	CASSSKGLSYEQYF	TGTGCCAGCAGCTCTAAAGGGCTATCCTACGAGCAGTACTTC
15	TRBV19	few	NA	TRBJ2-3	CASSRRTVGTDTQYF	TGTGCCAGTAGTAGGCGGACCGTCGGCACAGATACGCAGTATTTT
17	TRBV11-3	few	TRBD2	TRBJ2-3	CASSLGGAFTSTDTQYF	TGTGCCAGCAGCCTGGGAGGGGCCTTCACTAGCACAGATACGCAGTATTTT
14	TRBV7-9	few	NA	TRBJ2-7	CASSPPHRAPMQYF	TGTGCCAGCAGCCCACCACACAGGGCTCCTATGCAGTACTTC
13	TRBV29-1	NA	TRBD1	TRBJ1-4	CSVGGQGTEKLFF	TGCAGCGTTGGGGGACAGGGAACCGAAAAACTGTTTTTT
11	TRBV2	few	NA	TRBJ2-2	CASSEAGELFF	TGTGCCAGCAGTGAAGCCGGGGAGCTGTTTTTT
16	TRBV4-1	few	TRBD1	TRBJ2-5	CASRERGLPQGETQYF	TGCGCCAGCAGGGAAAGGGGGCTACCCCAGGGAGAGACCCAGTACTTC
13	TRBV30	NA	NA	TRBJ1-3	CAWRWGAGNTIYF	TGTGCCTGGAGATGGGGGGCTGGAAACACCATATATTTT
13	TRBV28	NA	NA	TRBJ2-7	CASSLGAPDRQYF	TGTGCCAGCAGTTTAGGGGCCCCCGATCGGCAGTACTTC
17	TRBV9	few	TRBD1	TRBJ2-1	CASSQSTTGQGYNEQFF	TGTGCCAGCAGCCAATCCACCACGGGACAGGGGTACAATGAGCAGTTCTTC
12	TRBV29-1	few	TRBD2	TRBJ2-1	CSVEGGSNEQFF	TGCAGCGTTGAAGGCGGGAGCAATGAGCAGTTCTTC
13	TRBV7-2	once	TRBD2	TRBJ2-7	CASSQVLAGGQYF	TGTGCCAGCAGCCAAGTCCTAGCGGGAGGGCAGTACTTC
16	TRBV5-4	few	TRBD1	TRBJ2-1	CASSKGGSRAGNEQFF	TGTGCCAGCAGCAAAGGGGGCAGTCGGGCTGGGAATGAGCAGTTCTTC
15	TRBV7-3	NA	NA	TRBJ2-3	CASSLTGLLTDTQYF	TGTGCCAGCAGCTTAACGGGACTTCTCACAGATACGCAGTATTTT
15	TRBV9	few	NA	TRBJ2-3	CASSTSIGSTDTQYF	TGTGCCAGCAGTACCTCTATAGGGAGCACAGATACGCAGTATTTT
14	TRBV6-6	few	TRBD1	TRBJ2-7	CASSLQGASYEQYF	TGTGCCAGCAGCCTACAGGGGGCTAGTTACGAGCAGTACTTC
14	TRBV9	NA	NA	TRBJ2-1	CASSGARLRQEQFF	TGTGCCAGCAGCGGAGCACGGCTCCGCCAGGAGCAGTTCTTC
15	TRBV9	few	TRBD2	TRBJ2-3	CASSELLAAGEAQYF	TGTGCCAGCAGCGAATTACTAGCGGCAGGGGAGGCGCAGTATTTT
17	TRBV4-3	NA	NA	TRBJ2-1	CASSQGSSGLSYNEQFF	TGCGCCAGCAGCCAAGGAAGTAGCGGACTCTCCTACAATGAGCAGTTCTTC
13	TRBV29-1	NA	NA	TRBJ2-3	CSVMGRATDTQYF	TGCAGCGTAATGGGAAGAGCAACAGATACGCAGTATTTT
13	TRBV18	few	TRBD1	TRBJ2-5	CASSGGQTETQYF	TGTGCCAGCTCAGGGGGACAGACGGAGACCCAGTACTTC
13	TRBV7-2	few	NA	TRBJ2-2	CASSSQYTGELFF	TGTGCCAGCAGCTCACAGTACACCGGGGAGCTGTTTTTT
15	TRBV28	NA	NA	TRBJ2-5	CASSLVGAGQETQYF	TGTGCCAGCAGTTTGGTAGGGGCAGGACAAGAGACCCAGTACTTC
14	TRBV19	NA	NA	TRBJ1-5	CASSPSISNQPQHF	TGTGCCAGTAGTCCATCAATTAGCAATCAGCCCCAGCATTTT
16	TRBV18	NA	TRBD1	TRBJ2-5	CASSPTGTGGLETQYF	TGTGCCAGCTCACCAACCGGGACAGGGGGCCTGGAGACCCAGTACTTC
12	TRBV6-4	few	NA	TRBJ2-3	CASATGRGTQYF	TGTGCCAGCGCAACAGGGAGGGGAACGCAGTATTTT
13	TRBV30	NA	NA	TRBJ2-1	CAWTKSFANEQFF	TGTGCCTGGACAAAGAGTTTCGCTAATGAGCAGTTCTTC
13	TRBV6-6	NA	NA	TRBJ2-1	CASLTETRSEQFF	TGTGCCAGCCTCACCGAAACAAGGAGTGAGCAGTTCTTC